This is a list of T cell receptor beta chains from one sample in a study of beta chain features in type 1 diabetes. The method was immunoSEQ multiplex PCR; TCRdb's version includes in-frame clones alone and lacks a portion of them. The top ten hold more than 0.015% of the sample, which has approximately 250,000 clones, approximately 10% seen once. The sample consisted of naive CD4+ T cells from blood. Source of these receptors: a young man with type 1 diabetes. The CDR3 runs from the conserved cysteine through the conserved F or W. Fields, in order: V gene, J gene, CDR3 protein.

v_call: TRBV9
j_call: TRBJ1-6
cdr3_aa: CASSPQGANYNSPLHF

v_call: TRBV2
j_call: TRBJ2-6
cdr3_aa: CASSGRSGANVLTF

v_call: TRBV6-4
j_call: TRBJ2-3
cdr3_aa: CASSRTGKDTQYF

v_call: TRBV7-9
j_call: TRBJ2-1
cdr3_aa: CASSLGQGSYNEQFF

v_call: TRBV5-4
j_call: TRBJ2-3
cdr3_aa: CASSLATGGLDTQYF

v_call: TRBV9
j_call: TRBJ1-1
cdr3_aa: CASSVAGGMNTEAFF

v_call: TRBV2
j_call: TRBJ2-7
cdr3_aa: CASGDRVYEQYF

v_call: TRBV9
j_call: TRBJ1-2
cdr3_aa: CASSSPSGGDYGYTF

v_call: TRBV19
j_call: TRBJ1-5
cdr3_aa: CASSQGTGGNQPQHF

v_call: TRBV30
j_call: TRBJ1-4
cdr3_aa: CACATGSNEKLFF

v_call: TRBV30
j_call: -
cdr3_aa: CAWTSGTYEQYF

v_call: TRBV29-1
j_call: TRBJ1-1
cdr3_aa: CSATDRGDTEAFF

v_call: TRBV5-1
j_call: TRBJ2-1
cdr3_aa: CASSLDSSYNEQFF

v_call: TRBV4-3
j_call: TRBJ1-2
cdr3_aa: CASSPDRGTHYGYTF

v_call: TRBV4-1
j_call: TRBJ2-7
cdr3_aa: CASSQDWQRGTSSYEQYF

v_call: TRBV15
j_call: TRBJ2-5
cdr3_aa: CATSTWDKGSETQYF

v_call: TRBV5-1
j_call: TRBJ2-1
cdr3_aa: CASSGGTGATNNEQFF

v_call: TRBV7-9
j_call: TRBJ1-5
cdr3_aa: CAGGYFLYYSNQPQHF

v_call: TRBV29-1
j_call: TRBJ2-1
cdr3_aa: CSVEVGTNEQFF

v_call: TRBV25-1
j_call: TRBJ1-1
cdr3_aa: CASSEYPDTEAFF

v_call: TRBV5-1
j_call: TRBJ1-2
cdr3_aa: CASTEGYGYTF

v_call: TRBV7-2
j_call: TRBJ2-1
cdr3_aa: CASSLAGTKSYNEQFF

v_call: TRBV7-9
j_call: TRBJ1-5
cdr3_aa: CASSFGTDSNQPQHF

v_call: TRBV6-5
j_call: TRBJ2-3
cdr3_aa: CASSYSGGGTDTQYF

v_call: TRBV4-3
j_call: TRBJ2-7
cdr3_aa: CASSQARRSGTTYEQYF

v_call: TRBV5-1
j_call: TRBJ2-5
cdr3_aa: CASSLETGQETQYF

v_call: TRBV6-1
j_call: TRBJ1-5
cdr3_aa: CASRLDTGDQPQHF

v_call: TRBV30
j_call: TRBJ1-4
cdr3_aa: CASALQGWEKLFF

v_call: TRBV6-4
j_call: TRBJ2-7
cdr3_aa: CASSDSFTGGSYEQYF

v_call: TRBV5-1
j_call: TRBJ1-2
cdr3_aa: CASSLTGNYPTNYGYTF

v_call: TRBV5-6
j_call: TRBJ1-2
cdr3_aa: CASSSRDRTYGYTF

v_call: TRBV5-4
j_call: TRBJ1-6
cdr3_aa: CASSPEAVRSGAGINSPLHF

v_call: TRBV5-4
j_call: TRBJ1-5
cdr3_aa: CASSLERGQPQHF

v_call: TRBV7-9
j_call: TRBJ2-1
cdr3_aa: CASSPGGGYNEQFF

v_call: TRBV30
j_call: TRBJ2-4
cdr3_aa: CACTPGTSGSIQYF

v_call: TRBV30
j_call: TRBJ1-6
cdr3_aa: CARDSYNSPLHF

v_call: TRBV6-5
j_call: TRBJ1-4
cdr3_aa: CASSGQGSTNEKLFF

v_call: TRBV6-6
j_call: TRBJ2-7
cdr3_aa: CASTPRSLYEQYF

v_call: TRBV10-2
j_call: TRBJ1-1
cdr3_aa: CASSEDRVGTEAFF

v_call: TRBV2
j_call: TRBJ1-2
cdr3_aa: CASSENTRGGYRYTF

v_call: TRBV18
j_call: TRBJ2-3
cdr3_aa: CASSLLERTQYF

v_call: TRBV30
j_call: TRBJ2-5
cdr3_aa: CAWSVGQQETQYF

v_call: TRBV28
j_call: TRBJ2-3
cdr3_aa: CASITGGGSTDTQYF

v_call: TRBV7-9
j_call: TRBJ1-2
cdr3_aa: CASSLGGQGGYGYTF

v_call: TRBV6-5
j_call: TRBJ2-7
cdr3_aa: CASSYSMVQGYEQYF

v_call: TRBV7-9
j_call: TRBJ1-1
cdr3_aa: CASSLVRTEAFF

v_call: TRBV10-3
j_call: TRBJ2-1
cdr3_aa: CATTDGTNYNEQFF

v_call: TRBV11-2
j_call: TRBJ2-7
cdr3_aa: CASSVGTSSYEQYF

v_call: TRBV7-9
j_call: TRBJ1-1
cdr3_aa: CASSLVTGDTEAFF

v_call: TRBV29-1
j_call: TRBJ1-2
cdr3_aa: CSVGRSNLGHPEGGYTF

v_call: TRBV18
j_call: TRBJ2-7
cdr3_aa: CASSPPRALLYEQYF

v_call: TRBV2
j_call: TRBJ2-5
cdr3_aa: CASSVQGAGEETQYF

v_call: TRBV5-1
j_call: TRBJ1-1
cdr3_aa: CASSLGTGSLNTEAFF

v_call: TRBV7-3
j_call: TRBJ2-5
cdr3_aa: CASSLGLTGGQETQYF